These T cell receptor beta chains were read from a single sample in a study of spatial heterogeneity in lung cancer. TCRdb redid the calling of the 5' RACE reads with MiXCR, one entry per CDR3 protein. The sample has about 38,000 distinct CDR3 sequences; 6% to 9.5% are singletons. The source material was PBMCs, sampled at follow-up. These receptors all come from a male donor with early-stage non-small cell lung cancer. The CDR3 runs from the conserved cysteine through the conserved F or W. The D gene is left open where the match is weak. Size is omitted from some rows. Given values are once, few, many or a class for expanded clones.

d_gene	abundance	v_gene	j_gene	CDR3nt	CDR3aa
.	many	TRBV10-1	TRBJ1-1	TGCGCCAGCAGTGAGTCTGACCGACTGAACACTGAAGTTTTCTTT	CASSESDRLNTEVFF
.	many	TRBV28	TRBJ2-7	TGTGCCAGCAGTCTCCCCCTGACAGGCGAGAGCTCCTACGAGCAGTACTTC	CASSLPLTGESSYEQYF
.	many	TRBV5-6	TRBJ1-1	TGTGCCAGCAGCTTGCTGGACACTAAGGCGGGCACTGAAGCTTTCTTT	CASSLLDTKAGTEAFF
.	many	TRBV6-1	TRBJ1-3	TGTGCCAGCATAGGGACGCTCGGAAACACCATATATTTT	CASIGTLGNTIYF
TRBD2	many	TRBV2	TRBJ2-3	TGTGCCAGCAGTGTGGGACTAGCAGGGGATACGCAGTATTTT	CASSVGLAGDTQYF
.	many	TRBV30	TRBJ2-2	TGTGCCTGGAGTGTAACCGGGGAGCTGTTTTTT	CAWSVTGELFF
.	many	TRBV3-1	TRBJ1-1	TGTGCCAGCAGCCAAGTGGTTCAGGTAAGGGTCGGCATGAACACTGAAGCTTTCTTT	CASSQVVQVRVGMNTEAFF
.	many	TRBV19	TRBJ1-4	TGTGCCAGTAGTACCAACAGTGAAAAACTGTTTTTT	CASSTNSEKLFF
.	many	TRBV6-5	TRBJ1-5	TGTGCCAGCAGCCCCGGAGTAGGGAGCAATCAGCCCCAGCATTTT	CASSPGVGSNQPQHF
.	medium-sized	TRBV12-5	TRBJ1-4	TGTGCTAGTGGCCAAGGCCGTCGGGTTGAAAAACTGTTTTTT	CASGQGRRVEKLFF
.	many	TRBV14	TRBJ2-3	TGTGCCAGCAGCCAAGCAGCTTTTGGGAACTCCCAATCTGGACGCACAGATACGCAGTATTTT	CASSQAAFGNSQSGRTDTQYF
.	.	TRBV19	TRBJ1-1	TGTGCCAGTGCCGCTGTTTGGGGGGCCACTGAAGCTTTCTTT	CASAAVWGATEAFF
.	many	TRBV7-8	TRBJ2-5	TGTGCCACAAGAGACAGCGAAGAGACCCAGTACTTC	CATRDSEETQYF
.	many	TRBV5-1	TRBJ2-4	TGCGCCAGCAGCTTGGAGGGGTCCAGAAACATTCAGTACTTC	CASSLEGSRNIQYF
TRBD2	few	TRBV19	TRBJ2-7	TGTGCCAGTAGTATAGGGACTAGCGAACTCAACGAGCAGTACTTC	CASSIGTSELNEQYF
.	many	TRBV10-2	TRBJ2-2	TGCGCCAGCAGGGGGGAGGTCGGGGAGCTGTTTTTT	CASRGEVGELFF
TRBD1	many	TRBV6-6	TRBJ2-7	TGTGCCAGCAGTTCACCCGGGACAGACACCTACGAGCAGTACTTC	CASSSPGTDTYEQYF
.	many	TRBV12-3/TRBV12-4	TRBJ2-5	TGTGCCAGCAGTTTTCTTGGGGGGGAGACCCAGTACTTC	CASSFLGGETQYF
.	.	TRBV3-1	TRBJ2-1	TGTGCCAGCAGCCAGTCTGATAAAAATGAGCAGTTCTTC	CASSQSDKNEQFF
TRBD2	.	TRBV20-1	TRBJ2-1	TGCAGTGCTAGCGGAACGCCGGGACTAGCCACCAATGAGCAGTTCTTC	CSASGTPGLATNEQFF
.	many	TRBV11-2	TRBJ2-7	TGTGCCTCCCGGGGAAATGCCTACGAGCAGTACTTC	CASRGNAYEQYF
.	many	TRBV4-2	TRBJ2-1	TGTGCCAGCAGCCAATCCACTAGCCATCAATCCTACAATGAGCAGTTCTTC	CASSQSTSHQSYNEQFF
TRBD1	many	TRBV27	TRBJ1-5	TGTGCCAGCAGTGGACAGGGGAATCAGCCCCAGCATTTT	CASSGQGNQPQHF
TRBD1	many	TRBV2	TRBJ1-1	TGTGCCAGCAAGAGGGGACAGGGGATGAACACTGAAGCTTTCTTT	CASKRGQGMNTEAFF
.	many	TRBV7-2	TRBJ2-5	TGTGCCAGCAGAGGACCCAGCTTTGGTACCCAGTACTTC	CASRGPSFGTQYF
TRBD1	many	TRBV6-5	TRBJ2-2	TGTGCCAGCAGTTACTCGGTCCCGGGACAGGGGTTATCCACCGGGGAGCTGTTTTTT	CASSYSVPGQGLSTGELFF
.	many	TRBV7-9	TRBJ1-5	TGTGCCAGCAGCTTAGACGGGACACCGAGGCCCCAGCATTTT	CASSLDGTPRPQHF
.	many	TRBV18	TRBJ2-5	TGTGCCAGCTCACCACCCACGCGCGAGACCCAGTACTTC	CASSPPTRETQYF